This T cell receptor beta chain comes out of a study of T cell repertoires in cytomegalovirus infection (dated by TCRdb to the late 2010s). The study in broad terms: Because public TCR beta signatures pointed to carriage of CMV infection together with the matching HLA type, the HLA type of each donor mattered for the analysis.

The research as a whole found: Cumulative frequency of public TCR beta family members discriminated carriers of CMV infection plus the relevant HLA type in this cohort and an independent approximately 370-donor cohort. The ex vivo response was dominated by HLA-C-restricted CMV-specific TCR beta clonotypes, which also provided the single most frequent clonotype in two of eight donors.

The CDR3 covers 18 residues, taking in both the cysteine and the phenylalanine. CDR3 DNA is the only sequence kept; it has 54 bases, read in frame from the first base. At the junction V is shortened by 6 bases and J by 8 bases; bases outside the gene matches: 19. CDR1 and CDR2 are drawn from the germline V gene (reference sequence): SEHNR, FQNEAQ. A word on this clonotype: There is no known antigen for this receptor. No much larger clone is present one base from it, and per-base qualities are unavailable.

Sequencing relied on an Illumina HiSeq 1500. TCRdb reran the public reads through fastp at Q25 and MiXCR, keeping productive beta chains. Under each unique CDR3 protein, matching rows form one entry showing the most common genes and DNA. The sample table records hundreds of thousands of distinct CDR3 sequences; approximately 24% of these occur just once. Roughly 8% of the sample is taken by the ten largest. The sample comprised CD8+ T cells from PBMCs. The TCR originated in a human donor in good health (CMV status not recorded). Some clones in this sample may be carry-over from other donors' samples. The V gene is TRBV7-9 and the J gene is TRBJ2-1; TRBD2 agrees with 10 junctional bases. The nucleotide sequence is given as TGTGCCAGCAGTGCCCCCACAGGGAAAGCGGGGGGGCGTCATGAGCAGTTCTTC. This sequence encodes CASSAPTGKAGGRHEQFF.